These 18 T cell receptor beta chains were all obtained from the same sample, sequenced in a study of memory CD4+ T cells and cytomegalovirus serostatus. Single viable CD3+CD4+CD8-CD45RO+ cells were sorted as the memory CD4+ T cells. TCRdb's copy holds only in-frame clones and misses some; the assay was immunoSEQ multiplex PCR. The data hold about 44,000 clones, with 79% observed a single time. The material sequenced was memory CD4+ T cells from blood. Receptor source: an adult in good health and CMV-seronegative.

The CDR3 DNA follows: TGTGCCAGCAGCACTAGGACAGGTCCACTTCTCTACGAGCAGTACTTC. The encoded protein is CASSTRTGPLLYEQYF. This sequence joins TRBV5-5 and TRBJ2-7, with 7 bases matching TRBD1. V dropped 4 bases and J dropped 3; count of bases not matched to a gene: 13. The V gene's germline CDR1 is SGHKS and CDR2 YYEKEE (reference sequence). The CDR3 is made up of 16 amino acids.

The chain carries TRBV7-3 and TRBJ2-2; 8 bases match TRBD1. The trim removed 5 bases at V and 7 bases at J, leaving 12 bases unmatched. Germline V gives CDR1 SGHTA, CDR2 FQGTGA. This CDR3 has 16 amino acids. The CDR3 bases are TGTGCCAGCAGCCCAAGACTCAGGGGGCAGGTCGGGGAGCTGTTTTTT. Translation gives CASSPRLRGQVGELFF.

CDR3 in DNA: TGTGCCTGGAGTGTTAGGCCAAATCAGCCCCAGCATTTT. Protein sequence: CAWSVRPNQPQHF. V is TRBV30 and J is TRBJ1-5; D not resolved. Germline CDR1 reads GTSNPN; CDR2 reads SVGIG (reference sequence). Trimming shortened V by 0 bases and J by 4 bases, and 7 bases separated the two germline ends. The CDR3 totals 13 residues.

The chain carries TRBV7-9 and TRBJ1-5; 7 positions match TRBD1. After removal of 2 bases from V and 4 bases from J, the junction contained 5 bases not matched to a gene. This CDR3 has 15 amino acids. Germline V gives CDR1 SEHNR, CDR2 FQNEAQ (reference sequence). CDR3 sequence (DNA): TGTGCCAGCAGCTTATCGGGACAGCTAAATCAGCCCCAGCATTTT. It encodes CASSLSGQLNQPQHF.

V is TRBV2 and J is TRBJ1-2; D ambiguous. Trimming removed 1 base at V and 7 bases at J, with 4 bases between. This CDR3 region has 11 residues. Germline V gives CDR1 SNHLY, CDR2 FYNNEI. The CDR3 sequence is CASSEVGGYTF. The CDR3 DNA reads TGTGCCAGCAGTGAAGTCGGTGGCTACACCTTC. Together with reference TRBV2 and TRBJ1-2, the CDR3 gives the full variable domain: EPEVTQTPSHQVTQMGQEVILRCVPISNHLYFYWYRQILGQKVEFLVSFYNNEISEKSEIFDDQFSVERPDGSNFTLKIRSTKLEDSAMYFCASSEVGGYTFGSGTRLTVV.

This chain uses TRBV5-6 with TRBJ2-7, with a weak D call TRBD1 (6 bases). V shed 1 base and J shed 5 bases, with 13 bases lying between them. The CDR3 is 14 amino acids. From germline, CDR1 is SGHDT and CDR2 YYEEEE. Here the CDR3 DNA reads TGTGCCAGCAGCTTGTATCACAGGGACCACGAGCAGTACTTC. This gives the protein CASSLYHRDHEQYF. The full variable domain, its missing parts supplied by reference TRBV5-6 and TRBJ2-7, is DAGVTQSPTHLIKTRGQQVTLRCSPKSGHDTVSWYQQALGQGPQFIFQYYEEEERQRGNFPDRFSGHQFPNYSSELNVNALLLGDSALYLCASSLYHRDHEQYFGPGTRLTVT.

The chain carries TRBV6-5 and TRBJ2-5; D is ambiguous. Trimming took off 6 bases at V and 0 bases at J, with 11 bases between the two ends. The CDR3 has 14 residues. CDR1 MNHEY and CDR2 SVGAGI come from the germline V gene. Written as DNA, the CDR3 is TGTGCCAGCAGGACCGACGGAAACCAAGAGACCCAGTACTTC. It codes for CASRTDGNQETQYF.

In its sample, this clone was seen a few times. The rearrangement uses TRBV4-3 and TRBJ1-2; D is unresolved. Trimming took 0 bases from V and 2 from J, leaving 10 bases between them. In germline, CDR1 is LGHNA, CDR2 YSLEER. CDR3 length: 15 residues. CDR3 in amino acids: CASSQDLSKNYGYTF. As DNA, the CDR3 is TGCGCCAGCAGCCAAGATCTAAGCAAAAACTATGGCTACACCTTC.

The chain is built from TRBV5-1 and TRBJ2-1; a weak D match, TRBD1 (5 bases). V lost 2 bases and J 2 bases, leaving 8 bases between the germline ends. This CDR3 has 14 amino acids. Per the germline V gene, CDR1 is SGHRS and CDR2 is YFSETQ. The CDR3 region is CASSLQDPYNEQFF. CDR3 bases: TGCGCCAGCAGCTTACAGGACCCCTACAATGAGCAGTTCTTC.

The genes are TRBV6-5 and TRBJ2-1; D may be TRBD2 (6 bases). CDR1 is MNHEY and CDR2 is SVGAGI in the germline V gene. The CDR3 spans 12 residues. The V end was cut by 0 bases, the J end by 12 bases, with 9 bases between. The CDR3 DNA reads as TGTGCCAGCAGTTACTCGTGGGGAGGGCAGTTCTTC. It encodes CASSYSWGGQFF.

The chain joins TRBV5-1 to TRBJ2-5, with D perhaps being TRBD1 or TRBD2 (6 bases each). V lost 2 bases and J lost 5, with 10 bases in between. Germline CDR1 SGHRS, CDR2 YFSETQ. The length of the CDR3 is 13 residues. This chain's CDR3 is CASSFGGGETQYF. The CDR3 nucleotides read TGCGCCAGCAGCTTCGGAGGGGGGGAGACCCAGTACTTC.

This clone was counted once. The V gene is TRBV5-1, the J gene TRBJ1-2, with 12 bases fitting TRBD1. CDR3 length equals 14 residues. CDR1 and CDR2 from the germline V gene are SGHRS and YFSETQ. Trimming removed 5 bases from V and 7 bases from J; junction bases left unmatched: 6. CDR3 amino acids: CASRTGDRGPGYTF. In DNA form, the CDR3 reads TGCGCCAGCAGGACCGGGGACAGGGGGCCTGGCTACACCTTC. The complete variable domain, with remaining parts taken from reference TRBV5-1 and TRBJ1-2, reads KAGVTQTPRYLIKTRGQQVTLSCSPISGHRSVSWYQQTPGQGLQFLFEYFSETQRNKGNFPGRFSGRQFSNSRSEMNVSTLELGDSALYLCASRTGDRGPGYTFGSGTRLTVV.

Only a few counts were recorded for this clone. The V and J genes are TRBV5-1 and TRBJ2-2; 11 bases are shared with TRBD2. Looked up from germline, CDR1 is SGHRS and CDR2 is YFSETQ. V was pared by 2 bases and J by 12 bases, with 9 bases of the junction left unmatched. This CDR3 spans 15 amino acids. The CDR3 is CASSLRTSGSKKLFF. Here the CDR3 DNA reads TGCGCCAGCAGCTTAAGGACTAGCGGGTCAAAAAAGCTGTTTTTT.

This chain links TRBV10-3 with TRBJ2-3; 8 bases line up with TRBD1. CDR3 size: 13 residues. CDR1 is ENHRY and CDR2 is SYGVKD in the germline V gene. The junction had 4 bases not matched to a gene; V was cut back by 7 bases and J by 4 bases. The CDR3, as DNA: TGTGCCATCAACGGACAGGGATCAGATACGCAGTATTTT. This sequence encodes CAINGQGSDTQYF.

The genes are TRBV25-1 and TRBJ1-1, with D perhaps TRBD1 (5 bases). Germline V gene sequence: CDR1 MGHDK, CDR2 SYGVNS. The V and J ends lost 8 bases and 0 bases respectively, with 10 bases between them. The length of the CDR3 is 13 residues. CDR3 coding DNA: TGTGCCAGCGGCAGGGATTTGAACACTGAAGCTTTCTTT. Translated: CASGRDLNTEAFF.

The J gene is TRBJ2-4, the V gene TRBV25-1; no clear D. Germline values: CDR1 MGHDK, CDR2 SYGVNS. The CDR3 covers 14 residues. V was trimmed by 3 bases and J by 1 base, leaving 7 bases between them. The CDR3 nucleotides read TGTGCCAGCAGTGAGTCCGGGGCCAAAAACATTCAGTACTTC. This gives the protein CASSESGAKNIQYF.

The chain uses TRBV6-5 and TRBJ1-1; TRBD1 might be the D (5 bases). V shed 5 bases and J shed 4 bases, with 14 bases lying between them. Germline V lookup: CDR1 MNHEY, CDR2 SVGAGI. This CDR3 spans 14 amino acids. Here the CDR3 DNA reads TGTGCCAGCAGTCCGGGGCCTCGGAGCACTGAAGCTTTCTTT. This gives the protein CASSPGPRSTEAFF.

This chain links TRBV5-5 with TRBJ1-3; 7 nucleotides agree with TRBD1. This CDR3 has 17 amino acids. V trimming: 2 bases; J trimming: 2 bases; junction bases outside the gene matches: 10. From germline, CDR1 is SGHKS and CDR2 YYEKEE (reference sequence). This chain's CDR3 is CASSLESTGRTGNTIYF. The DNA for the CDR3 is TGTGCCAGCAGCTTAGAATCGACAGGGAGGACTGGAAACACCATATATTTT.